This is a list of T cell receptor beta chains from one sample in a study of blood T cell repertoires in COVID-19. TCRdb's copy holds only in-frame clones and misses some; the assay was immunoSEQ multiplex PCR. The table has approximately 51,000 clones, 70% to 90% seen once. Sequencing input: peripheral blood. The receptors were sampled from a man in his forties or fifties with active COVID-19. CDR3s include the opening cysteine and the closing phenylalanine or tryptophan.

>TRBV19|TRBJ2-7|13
CASSLGLSYEQYF
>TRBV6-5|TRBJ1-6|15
CASSRQRLTYSPLHF
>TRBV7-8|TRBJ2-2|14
CASSAARLAGELFF
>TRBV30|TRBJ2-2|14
CAWNLGGVGGELFF
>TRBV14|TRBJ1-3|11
CASSQTDTIYF
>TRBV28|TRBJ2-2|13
CASRPTGTGELFF
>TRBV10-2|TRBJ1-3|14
CASRADGSGNTIYF
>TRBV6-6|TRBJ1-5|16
CASSNRQGASSQPQHF
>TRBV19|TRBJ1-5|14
CASSPDRGTQPQHF
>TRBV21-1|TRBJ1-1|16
CAGCLTGGAGRAEAFF